This note documents a single T cell receptor (beta chain) sequence. The germline gene is not matched at one end of the junction; a read error may be the cause. PCR primers comprised 60 Vbeta and 13 Jbeta primers. Here immunoSEQ multiplex PCR was the method, and the copy in TCRdb shows in-frame clones only, minus some. This sample has about 190,000 clones, with just under 75% found just once. The germline V gene has CDR1 MNHEY and CDR2 SVGAGI. The CDR3 has 15 residues. This entry comes from a study of cytomegalovirus exposure and HLA in healthy donors. This receptor was taken from a woman in her twenties or thirties in good health and CMV-seropositive. The chain links TRBV6-5 to TRBJ1-6, with 8 bases that match TRBD1. Sequences were obtained from PBMCs. This chain's CDR3 is CASSYGRTGNSLLHF. In nucleotides, the CDR3 is TGTGCCAGCAGTTACGGCCGGACAGGGAATTCACTCCTCCACTTT.